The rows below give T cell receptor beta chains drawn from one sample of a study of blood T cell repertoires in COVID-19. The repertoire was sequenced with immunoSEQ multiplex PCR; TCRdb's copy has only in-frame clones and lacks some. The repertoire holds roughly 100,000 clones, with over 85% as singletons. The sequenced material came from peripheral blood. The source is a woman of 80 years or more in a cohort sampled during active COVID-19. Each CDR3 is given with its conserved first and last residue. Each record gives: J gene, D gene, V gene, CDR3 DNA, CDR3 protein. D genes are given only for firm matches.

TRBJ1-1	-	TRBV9	TGTGCCAGCAGCACGGGGGGCCATAGCACTGAAGCTTTCTTT	CASSTGGHSTEAFF
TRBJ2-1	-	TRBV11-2	TGTGCCAGCAGCCCACTTTACTTTACCTACAATGAGCAGTTCTTC	CASSPLYFTYNEQFF
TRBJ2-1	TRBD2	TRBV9	TGTGCCAGCAGCATCCAGGGCGGGGGCTCCTACAATGAGCAGTTCTTC	CASSIQGGGSYNEQFF
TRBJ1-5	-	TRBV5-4	TGTGCCAGCAGCTTAGGGACATCCCGGGATCAGCCCCAGCATTTT	CASSLGTSRDQPQHF
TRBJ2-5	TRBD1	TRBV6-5	TGTGCCAGCAGTTACCTTTGGACAGGGGGAGAGACCCAGTACTTC	CASSYLWTGGETQYF
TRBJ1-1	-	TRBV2	TGTGCCAGCAGCTACGTTAGAGGTTCAAACACTGAAGCTTTCTTT	CASSYVRGSNTEAFF
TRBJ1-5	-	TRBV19	TGTGCCAGTAGCCGACAGGAACTTGGGAGCAATCAGCCCCAGCATTTT	CASSRQELGSNQPQHF
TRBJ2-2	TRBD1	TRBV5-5	TGTGCCAGCAGCTGGGACAGGGCAGGGGGGGAGCTGTTTTTT	CASSWDRAGGELFF
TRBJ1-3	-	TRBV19	TGTGCCTCTTCGGACAGCTTAAACTCTGGAAACACCATATATTTT	CASSDSLNSGNTIYF
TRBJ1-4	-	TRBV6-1	TGTGCCAGCAGTGTGTCCAGGGTTGCAACTAATGAAAAACTGTTTTTT	CASSVSRVATNEKLFF
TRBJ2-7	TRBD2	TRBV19	TGTGCCAGTAGTATCGGGGGGAGAACTGACTACTACGAGCAGTACTTC	CASSIGGRTDYYEQYF
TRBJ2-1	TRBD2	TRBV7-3	TGTGCCAGCAGCCCCACCGGGACTAGCGGCTACAATGAGCAGTTCTTC	CASSPTGTSGYNEQFF
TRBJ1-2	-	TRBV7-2	TGTGCCAGCAGCTTAGGGGAGGAGGGACGGGGCTATGGCTACACCTTC	CASSLGEEGRGYGYTF
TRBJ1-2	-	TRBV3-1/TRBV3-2	TGTGCCAGCAGCCAAGACCACCAACCCGGGGGCTACACCTTC	CASSQDHQPGGYTF
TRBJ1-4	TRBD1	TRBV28	TGTGCCAGCAGCCCAGTTCAGGGGGCAGAATATGAAAAACTGTTTTTT	CASSPVQGAEYEKLFF
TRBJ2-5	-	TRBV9	TGTGCCAGCAGCGTAGGGGGGGGCGTCGTTGGATTGGAGACCCAGTACTTC	CASSVGGGVVGLETQYF